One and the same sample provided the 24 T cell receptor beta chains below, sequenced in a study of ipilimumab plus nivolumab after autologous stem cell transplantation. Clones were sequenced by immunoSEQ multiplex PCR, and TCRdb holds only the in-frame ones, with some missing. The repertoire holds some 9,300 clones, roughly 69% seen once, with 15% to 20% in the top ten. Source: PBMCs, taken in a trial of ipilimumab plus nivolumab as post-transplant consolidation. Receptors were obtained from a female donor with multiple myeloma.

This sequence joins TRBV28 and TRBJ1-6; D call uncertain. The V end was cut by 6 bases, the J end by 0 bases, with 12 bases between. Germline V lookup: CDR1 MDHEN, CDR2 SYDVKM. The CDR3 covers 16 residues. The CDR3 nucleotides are TGTGCCAGCAGACGCCACGGGAGCTCCTATAATTCACCCCTCCACTTT. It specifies CASRRHGSSYNSPLHF.

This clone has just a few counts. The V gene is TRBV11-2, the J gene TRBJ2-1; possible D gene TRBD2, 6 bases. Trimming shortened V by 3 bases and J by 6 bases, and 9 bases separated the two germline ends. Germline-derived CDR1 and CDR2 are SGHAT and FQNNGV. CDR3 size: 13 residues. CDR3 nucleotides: TGTGCCAGCAGCTTTGAACTAGCCAATGAGCAGTTCTTC. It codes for CASSFELANEQFF.

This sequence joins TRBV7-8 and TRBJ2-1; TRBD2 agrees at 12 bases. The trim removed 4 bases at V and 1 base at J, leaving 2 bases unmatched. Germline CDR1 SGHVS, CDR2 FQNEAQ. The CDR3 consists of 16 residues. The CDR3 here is CASSSLAGGSYNEQFF. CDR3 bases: TGTGCCAGCAGCTCCCTAGCGGGAGGGTCCTACAATGAGCAGTTCTTC.

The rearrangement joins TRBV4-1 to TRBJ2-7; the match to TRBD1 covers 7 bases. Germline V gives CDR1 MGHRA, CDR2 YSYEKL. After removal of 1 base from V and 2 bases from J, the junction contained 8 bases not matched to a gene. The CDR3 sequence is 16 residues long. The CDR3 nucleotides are TGCGCCAGCAGCCAAGCAGGAATTGACAGGGCCTACGAGCAGTACTTC. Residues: CASSQAGIDRAYEQYF.

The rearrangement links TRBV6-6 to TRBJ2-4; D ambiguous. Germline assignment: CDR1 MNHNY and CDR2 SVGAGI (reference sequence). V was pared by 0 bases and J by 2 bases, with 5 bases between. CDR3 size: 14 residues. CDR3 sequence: CASSYSGPKNIQYF. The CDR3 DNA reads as TGTGCCAGCAGTTACTCCGGCCCCAAAAACATTCAGTACTTC.

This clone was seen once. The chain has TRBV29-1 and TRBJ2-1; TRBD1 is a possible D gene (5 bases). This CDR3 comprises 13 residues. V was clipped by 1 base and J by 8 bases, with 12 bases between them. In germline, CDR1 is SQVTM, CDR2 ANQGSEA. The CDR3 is CSVEGAGYDEQFF. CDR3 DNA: TGCAGCGTTGAAGGGGCAGGGTACGATGAGCAGTTCTTC.

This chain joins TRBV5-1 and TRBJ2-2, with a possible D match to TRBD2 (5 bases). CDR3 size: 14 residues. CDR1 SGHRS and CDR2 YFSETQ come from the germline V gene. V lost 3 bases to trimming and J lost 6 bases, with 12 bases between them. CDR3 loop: CASSWAGQPGELFF. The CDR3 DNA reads TGCGCCAGCAGCTGGGCGGGTCAACCCGGGGAGCTGTTTTTT.

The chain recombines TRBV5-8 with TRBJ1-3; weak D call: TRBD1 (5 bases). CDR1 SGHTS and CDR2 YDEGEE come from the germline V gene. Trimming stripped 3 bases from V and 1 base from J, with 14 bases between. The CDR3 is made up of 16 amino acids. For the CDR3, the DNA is TGTGCCAGCAGCTGGGACGGCGCGTTGTCTGGAAACACCATATATTTT. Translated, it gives CASSWDGALSGNTIYF.

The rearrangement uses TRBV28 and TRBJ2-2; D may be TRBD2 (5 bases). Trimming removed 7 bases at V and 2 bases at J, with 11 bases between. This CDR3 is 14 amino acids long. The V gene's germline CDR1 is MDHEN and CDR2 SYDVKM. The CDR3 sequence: CASTPAGNTGELFF. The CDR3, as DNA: TGTGCCAGCACCCCGGCGGGTAACACCGGGGAGCTGTTTTTT.

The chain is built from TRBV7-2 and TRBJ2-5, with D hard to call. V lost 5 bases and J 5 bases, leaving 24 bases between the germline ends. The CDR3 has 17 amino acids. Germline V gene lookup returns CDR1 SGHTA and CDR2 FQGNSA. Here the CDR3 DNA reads TGTGCCAGCAGCCCCGTCCCCGGTTTGGGCCTAGGTGAGACCCAGTACTTC. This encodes CASSPVPGLGLGETQYF.

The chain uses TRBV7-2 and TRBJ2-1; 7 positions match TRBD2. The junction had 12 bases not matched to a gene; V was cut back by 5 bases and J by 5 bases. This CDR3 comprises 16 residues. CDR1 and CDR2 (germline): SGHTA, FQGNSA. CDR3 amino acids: CASSARGSGTDNEQFF. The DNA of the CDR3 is TGTGCCAGCAGCGCGCGCGGGAGTGGGACTGACAATGAGCAGTTCTTC.

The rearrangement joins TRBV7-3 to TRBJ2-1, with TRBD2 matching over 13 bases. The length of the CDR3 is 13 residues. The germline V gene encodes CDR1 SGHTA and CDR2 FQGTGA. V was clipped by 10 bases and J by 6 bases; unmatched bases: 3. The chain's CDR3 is CATRTSGSNEQFF. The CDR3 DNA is TGTGCCACCAGGACTAGCGGGAGCAATGAGCAGTTCTTC.

The CDR3 region is CASSIPGTGGEDTQYF. CDR3 nucleotides: TGTGCCAGTAGTATACCTGGGACAGGTGGCGAGGATACGCAGTATTTT. This rearrangement joins TRBV19 to TRBJ2-3; 8 bases are shared with TRBD1. The germline gives CDR1 LNHDA, CDR2 SQIVND (reference sequence). The CDR3 sequence is 16 residues long. The trim removed 2 bases at V and 6 bases at J, leaving 10 bases unmatched.

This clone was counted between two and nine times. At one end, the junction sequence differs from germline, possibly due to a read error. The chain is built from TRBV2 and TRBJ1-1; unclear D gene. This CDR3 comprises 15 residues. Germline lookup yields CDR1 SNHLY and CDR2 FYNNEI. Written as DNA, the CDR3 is TGTGCCAGCACTGAAGGTATCGCGATCAGGATTGAAGCTTTCTTT. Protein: CASTEGIAIRIEAFF.

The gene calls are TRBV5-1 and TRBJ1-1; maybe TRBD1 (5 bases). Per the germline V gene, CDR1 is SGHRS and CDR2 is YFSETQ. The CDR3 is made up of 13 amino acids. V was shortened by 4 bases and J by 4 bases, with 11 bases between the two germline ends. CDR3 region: CASSQQAGTEAFF. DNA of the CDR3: TGCGCCAGCAGCCAACAGGCGGGCACTGAAGCTTTCTTT. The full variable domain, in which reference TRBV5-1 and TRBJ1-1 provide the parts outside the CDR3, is KAGVTQTPRYLIKTRGQQVTLSCSPISGHRSVSWYQQTPGQGLQFLFEYFSETQRNKGNFPGRFSGRQFSNSRSEMNVSTLELGDSALYLCASSQQAGTEAFFGQGTRLTVV.

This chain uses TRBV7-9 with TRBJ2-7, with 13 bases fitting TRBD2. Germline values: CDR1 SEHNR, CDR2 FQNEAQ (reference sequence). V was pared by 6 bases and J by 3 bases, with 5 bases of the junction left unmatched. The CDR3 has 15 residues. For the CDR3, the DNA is TGTGCCAGCAGTAACGGACTAGCGGGGGTCTACGAGCAGTACTTC. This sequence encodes CASSNGLAGVYEQYF.

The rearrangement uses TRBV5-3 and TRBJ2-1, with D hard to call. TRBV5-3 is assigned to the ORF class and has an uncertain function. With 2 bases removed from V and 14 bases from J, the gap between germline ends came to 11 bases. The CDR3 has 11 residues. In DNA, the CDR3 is TGTGCCAGAAGCTTCTTAAGGTCTAAGTTCTTC. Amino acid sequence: CARSFLRSKFF.

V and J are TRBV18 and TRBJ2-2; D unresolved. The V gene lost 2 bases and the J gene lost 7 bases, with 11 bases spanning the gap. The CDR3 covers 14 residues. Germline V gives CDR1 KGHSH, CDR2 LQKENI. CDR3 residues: CASSPISSVGELFF. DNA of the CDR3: TGTGCCAGCTCACCAATATCCAGCGTCGGGGAGCTGTTTTTT. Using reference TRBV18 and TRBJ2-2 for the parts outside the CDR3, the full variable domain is NAGVMQNPRHLVRRRGQEARLRCSPMKGHSHVYWYRQLPEEGLKFMVYLQKENIIDESGMPKERFSAEFPKEGPSILRIQQVVRGDSAAYFCASSPISSVGELFFGEGSRLTVL.

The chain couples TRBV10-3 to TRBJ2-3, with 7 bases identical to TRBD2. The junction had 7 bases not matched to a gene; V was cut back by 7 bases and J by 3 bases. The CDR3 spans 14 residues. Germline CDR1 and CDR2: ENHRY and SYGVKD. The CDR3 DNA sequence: TGTGCCATCAACGCGGGAGAGAGGACAGATACGCAGTATTTT. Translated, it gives CAINAGERTDTQYF.

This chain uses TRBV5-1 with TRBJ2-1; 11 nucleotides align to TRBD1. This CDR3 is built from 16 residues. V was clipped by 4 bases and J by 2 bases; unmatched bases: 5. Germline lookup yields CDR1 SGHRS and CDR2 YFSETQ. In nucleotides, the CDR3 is TGCGCCAGCAGCCCAGGGACAGGGGGTACCTACAATGAGCAGTTCTTC. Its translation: CASSPGTGGTYNEQFF.

In DNA, the CDR3 is TGCGCCAGCAGTGTAGGGACGGACTATGGCTACACCTTC. Its translation: CASSVGTDYGYTF. The chain recombines TRBV10-2 with TRBJ1-2, with D tentatively TRBD1 (5 bases). CDR1 is WSHSY, CDR2 SAAADI, per germline. The CDR3 has 13 amino acids. The V end was cut by 4 bases, the J end by 3 bases, with 9 bases between.

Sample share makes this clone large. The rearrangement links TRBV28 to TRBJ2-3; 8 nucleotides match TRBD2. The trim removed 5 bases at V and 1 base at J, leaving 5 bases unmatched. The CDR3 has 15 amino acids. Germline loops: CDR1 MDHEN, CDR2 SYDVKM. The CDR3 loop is CASSQRESGTDTQYF. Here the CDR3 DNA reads TGTGCCAGCAGTCAGCGGGAGTCAGGCACAGATACGCAGTATTTT.

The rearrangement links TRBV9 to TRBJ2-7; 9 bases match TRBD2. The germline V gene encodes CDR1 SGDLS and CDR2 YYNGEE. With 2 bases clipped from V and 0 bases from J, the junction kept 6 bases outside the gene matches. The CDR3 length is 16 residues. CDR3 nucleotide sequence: TGTGCCAGCAGCGTGGGACTAGCCGGTAGCTCCTACGAGCAGTACTTC. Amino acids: CASSVGLAGSSYEQYF.

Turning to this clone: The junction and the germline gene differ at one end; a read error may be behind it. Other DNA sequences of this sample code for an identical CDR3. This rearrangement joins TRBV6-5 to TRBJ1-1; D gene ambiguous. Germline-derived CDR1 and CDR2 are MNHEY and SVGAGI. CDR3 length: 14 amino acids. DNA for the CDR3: TGTGCCAGTAGTTACTCCTCCAGCCTCTGGGAAGCTTTCTTT. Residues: CASSYSSSLWEAFF.